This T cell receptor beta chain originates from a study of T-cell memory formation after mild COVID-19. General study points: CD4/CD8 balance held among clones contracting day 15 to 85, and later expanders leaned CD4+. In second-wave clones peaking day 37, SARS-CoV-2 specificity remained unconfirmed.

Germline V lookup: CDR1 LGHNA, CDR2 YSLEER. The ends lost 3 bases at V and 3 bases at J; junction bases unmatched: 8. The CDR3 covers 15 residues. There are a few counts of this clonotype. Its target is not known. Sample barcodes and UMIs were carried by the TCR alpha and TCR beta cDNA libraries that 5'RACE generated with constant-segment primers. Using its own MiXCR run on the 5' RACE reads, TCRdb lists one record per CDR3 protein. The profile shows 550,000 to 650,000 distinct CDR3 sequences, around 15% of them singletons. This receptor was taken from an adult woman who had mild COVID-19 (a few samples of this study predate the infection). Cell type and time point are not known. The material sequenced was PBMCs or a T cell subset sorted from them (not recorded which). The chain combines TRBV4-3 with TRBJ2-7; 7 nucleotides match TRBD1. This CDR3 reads CASSHSWTGRYEQYF. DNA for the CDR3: TGCGCCAGCAGCCATTCCTGGACAGGACGCTACGAGCAGTACTTC.